This entry concerns a single TCR beta chain. Assay used: immunoSEQ multiplex PCR; TCRdb lists only in-frame clones, some missing. The sample lists 240,000 or so clones, around 81% occurring once. The sample comes from a study of Tregs in tolerant kidney transplant recipients. Germline-derived CDR1 and CDR2 are SQVTM and ANQGSEA. This CDR3 has 15 amino acids. The J segment lost 3 bases and the V segment lost 4 bases, leaving 11 bases of the junction unmatched. The sequence was collected from a human donor in good health. The rearrangement joins TRBV29-1 to TRBJ2-7; 8 bases are shared with TRBD1. The sequenced sample was CD4+ T cells from blood. The DNA of the CDR3 is TGCAGCGTTGCCCCTCTCGGGACAGGAGACTACGAGCAGTACTTC. It encodes CSVAPLGTGDYEQYF.